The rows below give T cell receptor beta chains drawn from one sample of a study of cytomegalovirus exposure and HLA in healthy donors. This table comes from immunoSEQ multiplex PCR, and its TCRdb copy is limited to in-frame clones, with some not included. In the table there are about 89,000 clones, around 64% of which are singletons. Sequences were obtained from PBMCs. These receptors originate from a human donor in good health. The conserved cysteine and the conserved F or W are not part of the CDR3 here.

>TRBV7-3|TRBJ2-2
ASTTGSAGELF
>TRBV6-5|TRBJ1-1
ASSPDRSRNTEAF
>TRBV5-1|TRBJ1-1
ASSLRTLEDTEAF
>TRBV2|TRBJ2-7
ASSNILTGYGSYEQY
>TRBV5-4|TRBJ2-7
ASSHQGGNEQY
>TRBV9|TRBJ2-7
ASSLTPGLALRSYEQY
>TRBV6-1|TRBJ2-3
ASSEEIAADTQY
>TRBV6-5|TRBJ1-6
ASSYSRDRVNSPLH
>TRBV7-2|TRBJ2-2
ASSLARDSNTGELF
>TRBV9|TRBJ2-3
ASTETGGGPDTQY
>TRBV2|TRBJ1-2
ASSYRQGSANYGYT
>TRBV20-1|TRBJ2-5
SSSHQETQY
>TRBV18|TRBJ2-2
ASSRPGQGATGELF
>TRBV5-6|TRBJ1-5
ASSYSGYDQPQH
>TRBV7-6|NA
ASSSQPSSYEQY
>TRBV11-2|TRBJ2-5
ASSPALTGRRQQY
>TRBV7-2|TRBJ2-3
ASSLGTGVQDTQY
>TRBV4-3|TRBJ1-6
ASSQDPVRGSPLH
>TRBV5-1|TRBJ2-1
ASSRWGGDEQF
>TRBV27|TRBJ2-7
ASRSGAYYEQY
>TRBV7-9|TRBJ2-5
ASSFRDSQETQY
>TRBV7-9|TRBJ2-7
ASRSGAGSYEQY
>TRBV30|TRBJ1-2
AWNVGAGEEGYT
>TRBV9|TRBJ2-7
ASSVGTSGGYYEQY
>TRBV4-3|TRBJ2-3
ASSQDTSGDTDTQY
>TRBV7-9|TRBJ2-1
ASSRNLAGGPDEQF
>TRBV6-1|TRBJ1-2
ASSEVRGLEGYT
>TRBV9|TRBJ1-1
ASSATGGAGTEAF